This T cell receptor (beta chain) was profiled in a study of CD8 T cells in Susac syndrome. Random hexamers were used to reverse transcribe roughly 0.45 to 1 ug of RNA. A multiplex approach, immunoSEQ multiplex PCR, amplified TCR beta CDR3 across 54 Vbeta and 13 Jbeta. TCRdb processed the immunoSEQ multiplex PCR reads anew with MiXCR; each CDR3 protein has one entry. The repertoire holds approximately 130,000 distinct CDR3 sequences, with roughly 89% as singletons. CDR3 size: 13 residues. Germline CDR1 SNHLY, CDR2 FYNNEI. Between the trimmed V and J ends, which lost 5 bases and 4 bases, there was a span of 9 bases. CD8+ and CD4+ T cells taken from blood had their TCR beta sequenced. In the multiple sclerosis control group, patients were treatment-naive and had stable or active relapsing-remitting disease. Negative isolation was applied to CD8+ and CD4+ T cells, and FACS enrichment was applied to TEMRA cells.

The sequenced material came from CD8+ T cells from PBMCs. This chain connects TRBV2 to TRBJ2-1; the D gene is possibly TRBD2 (6 bases). The source of this sequence is a human donor with multiple sclerosis. The CDR3 DNA sequence: TGTGCCAGCAGTTTCGGGGGATACAATGAGCAGTTCTTC. Protein product: CASSFGGYNEQFF.